This paragraph covers one T cell receptor beta chain sequence. These data belong to a study of blood T cell repertoires in COVID-19. Study-wide context: Spain, Italy and the United States supplied samples that represented acute and convalescent COVID-19. From T cells, B-cell-depleted T cells, or PBMCs came the material, which was cDNA or gDNA.

Under the authors' procedure: Nucleated cell number was recorded as an estimate derived from reference gene primer amplification. Clones were sequenced by immunoSEQ multiplex PCR, and TCRdb holds only the in-frame ones, with some missing. V and J calls and clone size are those listed in that table; D and trimming were worked out from the DNA. Seen here are 50,000 to 60,000 clones, 85% to 95% observed once, and the top ten hold roughly 10%. The CDR3 contains 17 residues. The germline gives CDR1 ENHRY, CDR2 SYGVKD. V gave up 4 bases and J gave up 3 bases; unmatched junction bases: 7. V is TRBV10-3 and J is TRBJ2-7; 15 positions agree with TRBD2. Material: peripheral blood. This TCR derives from a woman of 80 years or more with acute or convalescent COVID-19. CDR3 nucleotides: TGTGCCATCAGTGGAGGGGGGACTAGCGGGAGGAACTACGAGCAGTACTTC. As protein: CAISGGGTSGRNYEQYF.